The TCR beta chain described here comes from a study of shared clonotypes between healthy human individuals. The assay was immunoSEQ multiplex PCR, and TCRdb's table has in-frame clones only and misses some. The sample includes 2 million or so clones, roughly 94% of them seen just once. Per the germline V gene, CDR1 is MNHEY and CDR2 is SMNVEV (reference sequence). The CDR3 is made up of 15 amino acids. J lost 4 bases, V lost 2 bases, and 5 bases had no gene match. CD8 cells classed as naive were CD45RO-negative and positively selected for CCR7, excluding terminally differentiated effector memory CD45RA+ cells.

Sequences were obtained from naive CD8+ T cells sorted from blood. This chain links TRBV27 with TRBJ2-1, with 7 bases fitting TRBD2. This sequence was found in a young man in good health. The CDR3 DNA follows: TGTGCCAGCAGTTTAACAGCGGGGCTATACAATGAGCAGTTCTTC. Protein sequence: CASSLTAGLYNEQFF.